This T cell receptor (beta chain) was recovered during a study of vaccination and CD4 T cells after COVID-19. V lost 4 bases and J lost 3; bases outside the gene matches: 1. Per germline, CDR1 SGHRS and CDR2 YFSETQ. The CDR3 runs 13 residues. A word on this clonotype: Antigen specificity is unknown.

The Oncomine TCR Beta short-read assay generated sequence data from the DNA of cultured CD4+ T cells. TCRdb analysed the PCR reads with MiXCR anew, one entry per CDR3 protein. This table has almost 15,000 distinct CDR3 sequences, about 33% appearing once. Stated treatment: approximately nine-day PBMC culture with coronavirus spike peptide pools or control peptides (ViraFEST assay). Antigen-specific T cells were expanded with peptide pools by ViraFEST, and TCRs were then sequenced. The sequencing sample was made of cultured CD4+ T cells from blood. The TCR was taken from a human donor with COVID-19. V is TRBV5-1 and J is TRBJ2-7, with 10 bases aligning to TRBD2. The CDR3 loop is CASSPSGGYEQYF. Written as DNA, the CDR3 is TGCGCCAGCAGCCCTAGCGGGGGCTACGAGCAGTACTTC.